This T cell receptor beta chain was found in a study of beta chain features in type 1 diabetes. As every portion of the isolated RNA was reverse transcribed, the sequencing read expressed TCRB transcripts. The assay was immunoSEQ multiplex PCR, and TCRdb's table has in-frame clones only and misses some. The table records 400,000 to 500,000 clones, 11% to 15% of them present only once. This CDR3 has 14 residues. V lost 10 bases to trimming and J lost 7 bases; unmatched junction nucleotides: 11. The germline V gene encodes CDR1 LNHDA and CDR2 SQIVND (reference sequence). This clone turned up a few times.

This receptor was obtained from a man aged 25-40 years in good health. Sequencing used naive CD4+ T cells from blood. V usage is TRBV19 and J usage is TRBJ2-3, with 10 bases aligning to TRBD1. The CDR3 region has the DNA TGTGCCACCCCCGGGGGACAGGGGACGAATACGCAGTATTTT. Translating gives CATPGGQGTNTQYF. Based on the CDR3 plus reference TRBV19 and TRBJ2-3, the full variable domain is DGGITQSPKYLFRKEGQNVTLSCEQNLNHDAMYWYRQDPGQGLRLIYYSQIVNDFQKGDIAEGYSVSREKKESFPLTVTSAQKNPTAFYLCATPGGQGTNTQYFGPGTRLTVL.